Below are 2 T cell receptor beta chains sequenced from a single sample in a study of blood T cell repertoires in COVID-19. The table came from immunoSEQ multiplex PCR; TCRdb's copy has only in-frame clones and leaves some out. The data hold about 180,000 clones, with 80% to 90% observed a single time. The sequenced sample consisted of peripheral blood. These receptor sequences come from a human donor with active or convalescent COVID-19. The donor label of this sample is uncertain.

The chain couples TRBV7-8 to TRBJ2-5; 11 nucleotides line up with TRBD1. This CDR3 region has 15 residues. The germline gives CDR1 SGHVS, CDR2 FQNEAQ. V shed 4 bases and J 6 bases; nucleotides not matched to a gene: 7. CDR3 nucleotides: TGTGCCAGCAGCTCCTGGACAGGGGGCGAACAGACCCAGTACTTC. Translating gives CASSSWTGGEQTQYF.

The CDR3 spells CASSHRRVNEQFF. The CDR3 DNA is TGCGCCAGCAGCCACAGGAGGGTGAATGAGCAGTTCTTC. V and J are TRBV4-1 and TRBJ2-1; TRBD2 might be the D (6 bases). V was trimmed by 3 bases and J by 7 bases, leaving 10 bases between them. The CDR3 has 13 amino acids. Germline V lookup: CDR1 MGHRA, CDR2 YSYEKL.